The 30 T cell receptor beta chains below come from one sample, sequenced in a study of cytomegalovirus exposure and HLA in healthy donors. Researchers ran the PCR with 60 Vbeta and 13 Jbeta primers. Produced via immunoSEQ multiplex PCR; TCRdb's table is partial and in-frame only. The repertoire holds hundreds of thousands of clones, with approximately 82% as singletons. Sequencing used PBMCs. The receptor set was obtained from a man between 18 and 29 years old in good health and CMV-seronegative.

This sequence joins TRBV14 and TRBJ2-3; D gene uncertain. Germline CDR1 SGHDN, CDR2 FVKESK. V was pared by 1 base and J by 0 bases, with 11 bases between. The CDR3 consists of 16 residues. CDR3 loop: CASSQGYSTSTDTQYF. The CDR3 coding sequence is TGTGCCAGCAGCCAAGGGTACAGCACTAGCACAGATACGCAGTATTTT.

This rearrangement joins TRBV2 to TRBJ1-5, with a possible D match to TRBD1 (5 bases). The CDR3 is 14 amino acids. The V end was cut by 6 bases, the J end by 0 bases, with 9 bases between. The germline gives CDR1 SNHLY, CDR2 FYNNEI. CDR3 nucleotide sequence: TGTGCCAGCAGGGACACAAATAGCAATCAGCCCCAGCATTTT. Translating gives CASRDTNSNQPQHF.

Only a few counts were recorded for this clone. The chain links TRBV6-5 to TRBJ1-2; 12 bases map to TRBD1. The V segment lost 7 bases and the J segment 8 bases; nucleotides outside the gene matches: 5. The CDR3 extends over 13 amino acids. Germline assignment: CDR1 MNHEY and CDR2 SVGAGI. CDR3 sequence: CASTGTGGAGYTF. The CDR3 DNA reads as TGTGCCAGCACCGGGACAGGGGGCGCCGGCTACACCTTC.

The chain uses TRBV19 and TRBJ2-1; 10 nucleotides match TRBD2. Germline CDR1 and CDR2: LNHDA and SQIVND (reference sequence). The V and J ends lost 3 bases and 4 bases, in that order; junction bases with no gene match: 3. The CDR3 runs 15 residues. This CDR3 reads CASSILLAGYNEQFF. The CDR3 DNA reads as TGTGCCAGTAGTATTCTACTAGCGGGATACAATGAGCAGTTCTTC.

V usage is TRBV4-2 and J usage is TRBJ2-7; TRBD2 agrees at 11 bases. The V and J ends lost 0 bases and 3 bases, in that order; junction bases with no gene match: 7. This CDR3 spans 17 amino acids. Germline loops: CDR1 LGHNA, CDR2 YNFKEQ. This chain's CDR3 is CASSQEATSGAVYEQYF. CDR3 in DNA: TGTGCCAGCAGCCAAGAAGCGACTAGCGGGGCCGTCTACGAGCAGTACTTC.

The CDR3 reads CASHNTGANVLTF. As DNA, the CDR3 is TGTGCCAGCCATAACACTGGGGCCAACGTCCTGACTTTC. The chain employs TRBV11-1 and TRBJ2-6, with D unclear. Trimming stripped 8 bases from V and 2 bases from J, with 7 bases between. The length of the CDR3 is 13 residues. CDR1 is SGHAT and CDR2 is FQDESV in the germline V gene (reference sequence).

This sequence joins TRBV7-9 and TRBJ2-1; 7 nucleotides match TRBD1. This CDR3 contains 15 residues. Looked up from germline, CDR1 is SEHNR and CDR2 is FQNEAQ (reference sequence). The V gene end was trimmed by 6 bases and the J gene end by 0 bases; junction bases not matched to a gene: 5. The CDR3: CASSLTGSSYNEQFF. The DNA of the CDR3 is TGTGCCAGCAGTCTGACAGGGAGCTCCTACAATGAGCAGTTCTTC.

This chain connects TRBV7-9 to TRBJ2-7, with 8 bases lining up with TRBD2. Germline V gene sequence: CDR1 SEHNR, CDR2 FQNEAQ (reference sequence). The CDR3 loop spans 16 amino acids. The J segment lost 1 base and the V segment lost 2 bases, leaving 7 bases of the junction unmatched. The CDR3 loop is CASSLPYSGSSYEQYF. The CDR3 DNA reads as TGTGCCAGCAGCTTACCTTACAGCGGGAGTTCCTACGAGCAGTACTTC. Full variable domain (outside the CDR3, taken from reference TRBV7-9 and TRBJ2-7): DTGVSQNPRHKITKRGQNVTFRCDPISEHNRLYWYRQTLGQGPEFLTYFQNEAQLEKSRLLSDRFSAERPKGSFSTLEIQRTEQGDSAMYLCASSLPYSGSSYEQYFGPGTRLTVT.

The genes are TRBV5-6 and TRBJ1-1; D is uncertain. Deletions cut 1 base from V and 0 bases from J, with 7 bases between. Germline V CDR1 and CDR2: SGHDT, YYEEEE. The CDR3 spans 14 residues. CDR3 region: CASSLFDLNTEAFF. The CDR3 DNA reads as TGTGCCAGCAGCTTGTTCGACTTGAACACTGAAGCTTTCTTT.

The chain couples TRBV19 to TRBJ1-1, with 11 bases fitting TRBD1. Trimming at V came to 5 bases and at J to 4 bases, leaving 3 bases not matched to a gene. CDR1 is LNHDA and CDR2 is SQIVND in the germline V gene (reference sequence). The CDR3 has 14 residues. The CDR3, as DNA: TGTGCCAGTAGTGGGACAGGGGGAGGCACTGAAGCTTTCTTT. Protein: CASSGTGGGTEAFF.

The rearrangement joins TRBV5-6 to TRBJ2-5, with TRBD2 identical over 8 bases. Matching the DNA end better, TRBJ2-7 makes the J call doubtful. This CDR3 comprises 17 residues. Germline V gives CDR1 SGHDT, CDR2 YYEEEE. The chain's CDR3 is CASSLRTVAGGRYEQYF. CDR3 coding DNA: TGTGCCAGCAGCTTGCGGACAGTGGCGGGAGGCCGCTACGAGCAGTACTTC.

This clone has only one observation. The chain combines TRBV2 with TRBJ1-5, with D unresolved. In germline, CDR1 is SNHLY, CDR2 FYNNEI. V was pared by 8 bases and J by 11 bases, with 13 bases between. The CDR3 is made up of 11 amino acids. Here the CDR3 reads CASRREMAQHF. The CDR3 nucleotides read TGTGCCAGCCGTCGGGAGATGGCCCAGCATTTT.

V and J are TRBV2 and TRBJ2-5; 8 nucleotides line up with TRBD1. The DNA end is more similar to TRBJ2-7, so the J call may be wrong. This CDR3 has 13 residues. Per the germline V gene, CDR1 is SNHLY and CDR2 is FYNNEI. CDR3 nucleotide sequence: TGTGCCAGCGACCCGGGACAGGACTACGAGCAGTACTTC. It codes for CASDPGQDYEQYF.

The chain links TRBV7-6 to TRBJ2-1; the match to TRBD2 covers 9 bases. The germline V gene encodes CDR1 SGHVS and CDR2 FNYEAQ. V shed 3 bases and J 8 bases; nucleotides not matched to a gene: 5. This CDR3 contains 14 residues. The CDR3 DNA reads as TGTGCCAGCAGCTTTGTTAGCGGGAGTGATGAGCAGTTCTTC. This encodes CASSFVSGSDEQFF. The whole variable domain, remainder taken from reference TRBV7-6 and TRBJ2-1, is GAGVSQSPRYKVTKRGQDVALRCDPISGHVSLYWYRQALGQGPEFLTYFNYEAQQDKSGLPNDRFSAERPEGSISTLTIQRTEQRDSAMYRCASSFVSGSDEQFFGPGTRLTVL.

The chain has TRBV2 and TRBJ1-2; TRBD1 aligns across 7 bases. V was pared by 10 bases and J by 2 bases, with 7 bases of the junction left unmatched. Germline CDR1 reads SNHLY; CDR2 reads FYNNEI. The CDR3 is 13 residues long. The CDR3 region is CAISEGQNYGYTF. The CDR3 DNA sequence: TGTGCCATCTCTGAGGGACAGAACTATGGCTACACCTTC.

Only a few counts were recorded for this clone. This chain joins TRBV5-6 and TRBJ2-7, with a weak D call TRBD1 (5 bases). This CDR3 has 14 amino acids. The V and J ends lost 4 bases and 5 bases respectively, with 16 bases between them. CDR1 is SGHDT and CDR2 is YYEEEE in the germline V gene. The CDR3 here is CASSLSGYSHEQYF. DNA of the CDR3: TGTGCCAGCAGCCTTTCAGGGTATTCCCACGAGCAGTACTTC.

The chain employs TRBV2 and TRBJ2-5; 9 nucleotides agree with TRBD2. The CDR3 consists of 12 residues. J was trimmed by 9 bases and V by 8 bases; bases with no gene match: 7. Germline V gene sequence: CDR1 SNHLY, CDR2 FYNNEI. CDR3 sequence reads: CASVGLAVSQYF. DNA of the CDR3: TGTGCCAGCGTGGGACTAGCAGTTTCCCAGTACTTC.

The chain combines TRBV2 with TRBJ2-3; maybe TRBD2 (5 bases). CDR3 length equals 13 residues. V was clipped by 9 bases and J by 2 bases, with 12 bases between them. From germline, CDR1 is SNHLY and CDR2 FYNNEI. For the CDR3, the DNA is TGTGCCAGTTCACTAGTAAACACAGATACGCAGTATTTT. This sequence encodes CASSLVNTDTQYF.

The rearrangement uses TRBV6-5 and TRBJ1-1; the D is unclear. Trimming took 2 bases from V and 4 from J, leaving 8 bases between them. This CDR3 region has 13 residues. Germline CDR1 reads MNHEY; CDR2 reads SVGAGI. The chain's CDR3 is CASSYTRGTEAFF. CDR3 DNA sequence: TGTGCCAGCAGTTACACACGGGGCACTGAAGCTTTCTTT.

This chain links TRBV28 with TRBJ2-5; unclear D gene. The CDR3 contains 14 residues. Germline assignment: CDR1 MDHEN and CDR2 SYDVKM. With 1 base removed from V and 4 bases from J, the gap between germline ends came to 10 bases. CDR3 loop: CASSLYSSLETQYF. The CDR3 nucleotides read TGTGCCAGCAGTTTATATAGTAGCCTAGAGACCCAGTACTTC.

This clone was found a few times. The chain couples TRBV6-1 to TRBJ2-1; the match to TRBD2 covers 7 bases. This CDR3 comprises 16 residues. The germline V gene encodes CDR1 MNHNS and CDR2 SASEGT. Germline trimming cut 6 bases from V and 1 base from J; bases unmatched to any gene: 9. DNA for the CDR3: TGTGCCAGCAGCGAACTGGGAGGGCCATCCTACAATGAGCAGTTCTTC. It codes for CASSELGGPSYNEQFF.

Only one count was recorded for this clone. The gene calls are TRBV30 and TRBJ1-2; 7 bases are shared with TRBD1. CDR1 and CDR2 (germline): GTSNPN, SVGIG (reference sequence). The CDR3 runs to 13 residues. Losses at the gene ends were 4 bases for V and 2 bases for J; bases not matched to a gene: 4. CDR3 region: CAWNWDSNYGYTF. In DNA form, the CDR3 reads TGTGCCTGGAATTGGGACAGCAACTATGGCTACACCTTC. The variable domain in full, completed from reference TRBV30 and TRBJ1-2, reads SQTIHQWPATLVQPVGSPLSLECTVEGTSNPNLYWYRQAAGRGLQLLFYSVGIGQISSEVPQNLSASRPQDRQFILSSKKLLLSDSGFYLCAWNWDSNYGYTFGSGTRLTVV.

As for this clone: At one end, the junction sequence differs from germline, possibly due to a read error. In nucleotides, the CDR3 is TGTTCCAGCAGCCCCCGGACTAGCGGAGACTCTGGGGCCAACGTCCTGACTTTC. Amino acid sequence: CSSSPRTSGDSGANVLTF. The chain links TRBV7-9 to TRBJ2-6; 10 bases fit TRBD2. Germline V gives CDR1 SEHNR, CDR2 FQNEAQ (reference sequence). CDR3 size: 18 residues.

J is TRBJ2-3 and V is TRBV28; 10 bases line up with TRBD2. CDR3 length: 18 amino acids. The V and J ends lost 3 bases and 5 bases, in that order; junction bases with no gene match: 14. The germline CDR1 and CDR2 sequences are MDHEN and SYDVKM. The CDR3 coding sequence is TGTGCCAGCAGTTTTCCTCCGATGATAGCGGGAGGAATAGATACGCAGTATTTT. It is translated as CASSFPPMIAGGIDTQYF.

This rearrangement joins TRBV21-1 to TRBJ1-2; the D call TRBD1 from the table was never checked on the DNA. TRBV21-1 is designated a pseudogene. The CDR3 runs 17 residues. Here the CDR3 reads CASSKVFDRVGVGGYTF. CDR3 DNA: TGTGCCAGCAGCAAAGTGTTTGACAGGGTTGGTGTTGGTGGCTACACCTTC.

The V and J genes are TRBV7-8 and TRBJ2-2; 7 bases agree with TRBD1. The V and J ends lost 7 bases and 2 bases, in that order; junction bases with no gene match: 4. The germline V gene encodes CDR1 SGHVS and CDR2 FQNEAQ. CDR3 length: 14 residues. The CDR3 coding sequence is TGTGCCAGCACCGGGACAGACAACACCGGGGAGCTGTTTTTT. Encoded protein: CASTGTDNTGELFF.

The rearrangement joins TRBV28 to TRBJ2-1; weak D call: TRBD2 (6 bases). This CDR3 has 14 amino acids. Germline CDR1 reads MDHEN; CDR2 reads SYDVKM. With 4 bases removed from V and 4 bases from J, the gap between germline ends came to 11 bases. This chain's CDR3 is CASSSPGLYNEQFF. CDR3 in DNA: TGTGCCAGCAGTTCTCCGGGACTTTACAATGAGCAGTTCTTC.

The rearrangement joins TRBV5-4 to TRBJ2-1; a weak D match, TRBD1 (5 bases). Trimming removed 0 bases at V and 2 bases at J, with 6 bases between. The CDR3 extends over 14 amino acids. Germline values: CDR1 SGHNT, CDR2 YYREEE (reference sequence). As DNA, the CDR3 is TGTGCCAGCAGCTTGGTAGGGGCCTACAATGAGCAGTTCTTC. It yields the protein CASSLVGAYNEQFF.

This sequence joins TRBV11-2 and TRBJ2-2, with a possible D match to TRBD1 (6 bases). This CDR3 comprises 13 residues. Trimming removed 4 bases at V and 3 bases at J, with 6 bases between. In germline, CDR1 is SGHAT, CDR2 FQNNGV. The CDR3 sequence: CASSWTDTGELFF. The CDR3 DNA reads as TGTGCCAGCAGCTGGACAGACACCGGGGAGCTGTTTTTT. Full variable domain (rest looked up from reference TRBV11-2 and TRBJ2-2): EAGVAQSPRYKIIEKRQSVAFWCNPISGHATLYWYQQILGQGPKLLIQFQNNGVVDDSQLPKDRFSAERLKGVDSTLKIQPAKLEDSAVYLCASSWTDTGELFFGEGSRLTVL.

The genes are TRBV2 and TRBJ1-5; tentative D call: TRBD1 (6 bases). The germline CDR1 and CDR2 sequences are SNHLY and FYNNEI. The CDR3 has 15 amino acids. Trimming stripped 8 bases from V and 5 bases from J, with 19 bases between. The DNA for the CDR3 is TGTGCCAGCTCACATATACAGGGTTCCGATCAGCCCCAGCATTTT. Protein sequence: CASSHIQGSDQPQHF.